This TCR beta chain was profiled in a study of T cell changes during pregnancy in multiple sclerosis. The length of the CDR3 is 12 residues. Trimming took off 2 bases at V and 4 bases at J, with 8 bases between the two ends. Germline-derived CDR1 and CDR2 are SQVTM and ANQGSEA. The table came from immunoSEQ multiplex PCR; TCRdb's copy has only in-frame clones and leaves some out. The table lists 45,000 to 50,000 clones, 85% to 95% of them singletons, with around 0.4% in the top ten. The TCR sequence derives from a female donor in good health, enrolled as a control in a pregnancy study. The V gene is TRBV29-1, the J gene TRBJ1-2; a possible D gene is TRBD1 (6 bases). The source material was CD4+ T cells from peripheral blood mononuclear cells, sampled in the second trimester of pregnancy. The chain's CDR3 is CSVERTVYGYTF. In DNA form, the CDR3 reads TGCAGCGTTGAACGGACAGTCTATGGCTACACCTTC.